The TCR beta chain described here comes from a study of OX40 agonist ivuxolimab in advanced cancers. Study-wide context: Ivuxolimab is a fully human IgG2 antibody that activates OX40 (CD134). The study gave patients intravenous ivuxolimab at 0.01 to 10 mg/kg every 2 weeks. Hepatocellular carcinoma, melanoma, renal cell or head and neck cancer occurred in dose-escalation patients.

Study-level findings and limits: No determination was made of the antigen specificity of the expanded peripheral T cells.

A few counts support this clone. Its antigen is not identified. The CDR3 consists of 14 residues. Germline-derived CDR1 and CDR2 are SGHRS and YFSETQ. The ends were cut back, 1 base at V and 0 bases at J, with 7 bases in the middle. TCRdb's copy holds only in-frame clones and misses some; the assay was immunoSEQ multiplex PCR. The sample yields about 71,000 clones, just under 95% seen once. The starting material was CD4+ or CD8+ T cells sorted from blood, obtained in a trial of the OX40 agonist ivuxolimab. V usage is TRBV5-1 and J usage is TRBJ1-1; D ambiguous. The clonotype comes from an adult with an advanced solid tumor such as melanoma, head and neck, liver or kidney cancer. CDR3: CASSLTAMNTEAFF. For the CDR3, the DNA is TGCGCCAGCAGCTTGACAGCGATGAACACTGAAGCTTTCTTT.